This T cell receptor (beta chain) emerged from a study of vaccination effects on CD4 cells after COVID-19 (dated by TCRdb to between 2021 and 2022). Broadly, across the study: Participants received two doses of either the BNT162b2 or the mRNA-1273 mRNA SARS-CoV-2 vaccine. Cultures from other donors in the study were sequenced using the Oncomine TCR Beta short-read assay on an Illumina iSeq 100. SARS-CoV-2 spike-specific CD4+ TCR repertoires were compared before and after mRNA vaccination in COVID-19 convalescent patients and in infection-naive vaccine recipients. Altogether, some 10 COVID-19 convalescent patients and a few SARS-CoV-2-naive healthy vaccine recipients made up the full study.

There are 18 amino acids in the CDR3, from cysteine to phenylalanine inclusive. Only the CDR3 part of the read is kept: 54 bases, read in frame from the first base. From a lookup of the germline V gene, CDR1 and CDR2 are SGDLS and YYNGEE. Trimming takes 0 bases from V and 9 bases from J, and the germline ends sit 25 bases apart. On this clone itself: Its antigen is not yet known. No much larger clonotype is one base removed from it; base qualities were not supplied.

The library relied on the immunoSEQ multiplex PCR assay. DNA from the cultured and isolated CD4+ T cells underwent TCR beta CDR3 sequencing. The paper's data handling went like this. Non-productive TCR sequences were removed and reads were trimmed to the CDR3 region, keeping CDR3s of at least 7 amino acids. The MANAFEST web app was used to identify antigen-specific clonotypes by comparing expansion in peptide wells with expansion in reference cultures. To be called positive, a clone needed expansion at FDR<0.05 compared with the reference and with all other wells, an odds ratio greater than 5, and a frequency greater than 0.1% in two replicate wells. A clonotype was called cross-reactive if it was significantly expanded both in SARS-CoV-2 spike wells and in at least one common cold coronavirus spike condition. Levenshtein distance calculated with the stringdist R package was used to assess CDR3 similarity, and unrooted trees were constructed with ape in R 3.6.1. The immuneACCESS repertoire file appears here via TCRdb, limited to in-frame rearrangements. These files lack a portion of the clones; in checked studies, under half of the deficit traces to unresolved V genes, and the cause of the others is not known. That table supplies the V and J calls and clone size; D and trimming were determined from the DNA. The sample data list around 36,000 clones, and around 67% of these were observed just once. The ten largest clones capture 22% of the sample.

To identify antigen-specific CD4+ T cell clonotypes by their expansion, the ViraFEST assay first stimulated PBMC with viral peptide pools and then applied TCR sequencing. After approximately eleven days of culture, CD4+ T cells were isolated with the EasySep CD4+ T cell isolation kit. Negative nucleocapsid antibody results before and after vaccination confirmed that the healthy vaccine recipients had no prior SARS-CoV-2 infection. Each well held two million PBMC cultured in IMDM containing roughly 4.9% human AB serum, roughly 9.6 IU/ml IL-2 and gentamicin, along with about 10 ug/ml peptides. On days 3 and 7, half of the culture medium was replaced with fresh IL-2-containing medium. Unless otherwise noted, each peptide stimulation condition was cultured in triplicate wells. PBMC were separated from whole blood using Ficoll-Paque Plus gradient centrifugation and were then either cryopreserved at -140C or used fresh. The spike proteins of SARS-CoV-2 and of the common cold coronaviruses HCoV-NL63, HCoV-OC43 and HCoV-229E were spanned by overlapping peptide pools. Genomic DNA was extracted from cultured CD4+ T cells with the QIAamp micro DNA kit.

Beyond this particular receptor, the publication reports: Limitations of the study were the small number of convalescent patients and the absence of early post-infection timepoints. At late post-vaccination timepoints, both infection-induced and vaccine-induced clones showed marked clonal contraction, consistent with waning T cell responses. In healthy vaccine recipients, vaccine-induced clones were almost all SARS-CoV-2 mono-reactive, with only 1 of 255 cross-reactive with common cold coronaviruses.

This chain is built from TRBV9 and TRBJ2-1, with the D segment possibly TRBD1 or TRBD2, each aligning over 5 bases. The TCR originated in a human donor who received a COVID-19 vaccine. The specimen comprised CD4+ T cells from PBMCs cultured with SARS-CoV-2 spike peptides, sampled before COVID-19 vaccination. In light of the paper, this sample's cell subset or site label describes: SARS-CoV-2 spike overlapping peptide pool stimulation. The CDR3 region has the sequence CASSVDLGTSLYRREQFF. The DNA reads as follows: TGTGCCAGCAGCGTAGATCTCGGGACCAGTTTATATCGGCGTGAGCAGTTCTTC.